The rows below give T cell receptor beta chains drawn from one sample of a study of T cells expressing NK-cell markers. With the 5' RACE reads reprocessed, TCRdb shows one record per CDR3 protein and no DNA. The sample includes 90,000 to 130,000 distinct CDR3 sequences. Material for sequencing was blood T cells: a sorted CD56 or NKG2C T cell subset, CD4+ or CD8+ T cells, or bulk PBMC T cells (not recorded which). Every receptor here comes from a woman between 18 and 69 years old in good health. The CDR3 runs from the conserved cysteine through the conserved F or W.

j_call v_call cdr3_aa
TRBJ2-2 TRBV3-1 CASSRPSGRPNTGELFF
TRBJ2-1 TRBV5-1 CASSTGTSDVGEQFF
TRBJ1-2 TRBV12-3/TRBV12-4 CASSLLGGGGYTF
TRBJ2-1 TRBV29-1 CSVEGGTHGGNEQFF
TRBJ2-3 TRBV5-5 CASTYMDDTQYF
TRBJ2-2 TRBV29-1 CSVEWMTGATGELFF
TRBJ2-7 TRBV25-1 CASSDWGIGLHGSYEQYF
TRBJ1-1 TRBV7-8 CASSLVGMTEAFF
TRBJ2-7 TRBV3-1 CASSQGMRPYEQYF
TRBJ1-2 TRBV20-1 CSARGVGGYTF
TRBJ2-1 TRBV7-7 CASSLTTQREQFF
TRBJ1-2 TRBV29-1 CSAYSSQANYGYTF
TRBJ2-2 TRBV27 CASSFAATRELFF
TRBJ2-7 TRBV15 CATSRAFSYEQYF
TRBJ1-1 TRBV20-1 CSAPGGTRRYGTEAFF
TRBJ2-1 TRBV11-2 CASSFWTSWNEQFF
TRBJ1-1 TRBV9 CASSPSREAFF
TRBJ2-7 TRBV20-1 CSVSHLAGLTYEQYF
TRBJ2-2 TRBV5-6 CASSPWLAPGELFF
TRBJ1-6 TRBV14 CASSQDEGDIDSPLHF
TRBJ2-5 TRBV28 CASSPRDSQGETQYF
TRBJ2-1 TRBV29-1 CSVSGTAHHNEQFF
TRBJ2-5 TRBV5-4 CASHGTSGGDQETQYF
TRBJ2-3 TRBV9 CASSARTSGHTDTQYF
TRBJ2-2 TRBV18 CASSPPGTNTGELFF
TRBJ2-2 TRBV7-9 CASSSRLATTGELFF
TRBJ1-3 TRBV9 CASSTEILGGNTIYF
TRBJ2-1 TRBV5-1 CASSVTLAGALRVYNEQFF